This TCR beta chain originates from a study of PD-1 blockade in classical Hodgkin lymphoma. Regarding this clone: The antigen is not known.

The data were produced by immunoSEQ multiplex PCR, yet TCRdb's version contains in-frame clones alone and is incomplete. The data show around 60,000 clones, with about 89% seen just once and 10% held by the top ten. Time point given: cycle 4 day 1 (C4D1), after less than 7 weeks of nivolumab. No patient escaped relapse after autologous stem cell transplantation, and brentuximab vedotin exposure varied. Reported best responses ranged across complete response, partial response or progressive disease. Study observations and caveats: Patients with a complete response exhibited baseline diversity comparable to newly diagnosed patients. Reported findings placed baseline TCR diversity lower in newly diagnosed patients (compared with healthy donors). Whatever underlies the repertoire differences (possibly disease activity or prior therapy) remains undefined.

V gave up 1 base and J gave up 3 bases, with 16 bases separating them. CDR3 length equals 16 residues. CDR1 and CDR2 from the germline V gene are LGHNT and FRNRAP. The sequence came from a human donor with classical Hodgkin lymphoma. The rearrangement uses TRBV12-5 and TRBJ2-7, with D tentatively TRBD1 (5 bases). The starting material was peripheral blood mononuclear cells (PBMCs), obtained before the fourth cycle of nivolumab. The CDR3 nucleotides are TGTGCTAGTGGTTTGGCAGGGTTTCCCTCATACTACGAGCAGTACTTC. The encoded protein is CASGLAGFPSYYEQYF.